This T cell receptor (beta chain) was profiled in a study of shared clonotypes between healthy human individuals (dated by TCRdb to about 2020). Concerning the study at large: The cohort included three men and a couple of women between 18 and 49 years of age. To increase sequencing depth and limit assay-specific biases, TCR repertoire library preparation and sequencing were carried out by different laboratories using diverse techniques. Each donor's leukapheresis produced roughly between roughly 0.85 and 9 billion PBMCs. To estimate repertoire size and how much clonotype sharing occurs between individuals, the study deeply sequenced the blood TCR repertoires of several healthy adults. For each donor, CD4 naive and CD4 memory were each run on three plates, CD8 naive on two plates, and CD8 memory on one plate.

On the study overall, not on this receptor specifically: Because the study included a small number of donors, the genetic and exposure-history diversity represented was limited. When a handful of donors were compared, the shared fraction of clonotypes was around 5% for naive CD4, about 4% for naive CD8, roughly 2.5% for memory CD4, and 0.35% to 0.5% for memory CD8. Sampling was restricted to blood, and TCR repertoires in tissues likely differ from the TCR repertoires found in blood. Incomplete sequencing was indicated by rarefaction of sorted-subset datasets, despite the large sequencing depth. Pairwise subsampling led to the expectation that sequencing depth would affect the degree of clonotype sharing among donors. Compared with non-shared clonotypes, clonotypes shared by all four sorted-subset donors had higher generation probabilities. Naive subsets generally had larger estimated clonotype richness than memory subsets did.

TCR CDR3 regions were amplified from genomic DNA by multiplex PCR using the deep immunoSEQ assay. For each cell subset, the extracted genomic DNA was distributed evenly across all wells of several immunoSEQ 96-well plates, and each plate served as one replicate. For sorted subsets, approximately 200 ng of genomic DNA, equivalent to around 30,000 T cell genomes, went into each replicate PCR. Purified libraries were quantified with a Qubit 3.0 fluorometer, sized on a Bioanalyzer 2100, and re-quantified with the KAPA Library Quantification kit. Every immunoSEQ 96-well plate was sequenced on a dedicated single-read 150-cycle Illumina NextSeq 550 flow cell. The authors processed their data as follows. Because only junctional sequences without quality scores were contained in the immunoSEQ output, filtering matching that applied to full-length reads could not be performed. Sequences were annotated with PyIR, a Python wrapper for IgBLAST v1.9, using IMGT germline references to assign V/J genes and CDR3. Reads were removed for weak V/J assignments (E-value above 1e-6), missing CDR3, stop codons, out-of-frame junctions, or ambiguous translated residues. V3J clonotypes were defined as sequences sharing an identical inferred V gene, J gene, and CDR3 amino acid sequence. Percentage overlap between repertoires was computed as shared unique clonotypes divided by the size of the smaller repertoire. Three approaches were used to assess repertoire richness: RTK rarefaction, the Chao1 estimator, and Recon v2.1 estimates of unobserved clonotypes. Generation probabilities for all TCRbeta clonotypes obtained by the gDNA method from four donors were computed using OLGA. TCRdb retrieved this table from immuneACCESS and kept in-frame rearrangements only. Not all clones are present; in checked studies, unresolved V genes account for under half, and no reason is known for the remainder. The V and J calls and the clone size are those of that table, but D and trimming were determined from the DNA. Recorded for this sample are some 2,400,000 clones; 90% to 97% of them occurred a single time. The ten largest make up around 0.13% of the sample.

Worth noting for this clone: What antigen it recognizes has not been identified. No clone much larger than this one lies a single base away; base qualities are absent.

The donors were healthy, HIV-negative adults who had no recently reported acute infections or vaccinations. Every donor was a Caucasian adult living in Nashville, Tennessee, USA. Magnetic negative selection was used to enrich CD4+ T cells, after which naive cells were positively selected on CD45RA and the negative fraction became the memory subset. Blood was obtained by leukapheresis, after which PBMCs were separated by Ficoll-Histopaque density gradient centrifugation and cryopreserved in liquid nitrogen vapor phase. Analytical flow cytometry was used to check the purity and quantity of each magnetically sorted T cell population. Genomic DNA was isolated from each sorted fraction and quantified by UV absorbance on a Nanodrop 2000c. Trimming costs V 1 base and J 2 bases, and their ends lie 6 bases apart. The CDR1 and CDR2 encoded by the germline V gene are SGHAT and FQNNGV. The CDR3, cysteine through phenylalanine, is 13 amino acids long. The DNA shown is the 39-base CDR3, in frame from base 1.

The receptor chain draws on TRBV11-2 and TRBJ2-7; no D gene is confidently identified. The sequencing input was naive CD4+ T cells sorted from blood. Read against the paper, the sample's cell subset or site label means: CD45RA+ positively selected. The sequence was collected from a man younger than 30 in good health. The base sequence is TGTGCCAGCAGCTTAGCGGTCCCCTACGAGCAGTACTTC. Translated, this is CASSLAVPYEQYF.